These T cell receptor beta chains were read from a single sample in a study of cytomegalovirus exposure and HLA in healthy donors. Data came from immunoSEQ multiplex PCR; TCRdb stores just in-frame clones and leaves some out. The data contain about 130,000 clones, roughly 89% of them seen just once; the ten biggest clones take up around 1.2%. Specimen: PBMCs. The origin of the receptors is a young woman in good health and CMV-seronegative. CDR3s include the opening cysteine and the closing phenylalanine or tryptophan. Each record gives: V gene, clone size, D gene, J gene, CDR3 protein, CDR3 DNA. D genes are given only for firm matches. Clone size is stated in some rows and not others, as once, few, many or a class when expanded.

>TRBV11-2|NA|NA|TRBJ1-1
CASSPTQGTEAFF
TGTGCCAGCAGCCCCACCCAGGGCACTGAAGCTTTCTTT
>TRBV27|NA|NA|TRBJ2-5
CASSPTPWIGLETQYF
TGTGCCAGCAGTCCGACTCCCTGGATAGGTCTGGAGACCCAGTACTTC
>TRBV7-3|once|NA|TRBJ2-1
CASSLQVFSYNEQFF
TGTGCCAGCAGCTTACAGGTCTTCTCCTACAATGAGCAGTTCTTC
>TRBV4-2|NA|TRBD2|TRBJ2-3
CASSQDMTSGNTDTQYF
TGTGCCAGCAGCCAAGATATGACTAGCGGTAACACAGATACGCAGTATTTT
>TRBV6-1|NA|NA|TRBJ2-2
CASKTFLSTGELFF
TGTGCCAGCAAGACATTTCTGAGCACCGGGGAGCTGTTTTTT
>TRBV4-1|NA|NA|TRBJ1-5
CASSRQAFNRPQHF
TGCGCCAGCAGCCGACAGGCGTTCAATCGGCCCCAGCATTTT
>TRBV30|once|TRBD1|TRBJ1-5
CAWSSIGQGGSIKPQHF
TGTGCCTGGAGCTCAATCGGACAGGGAGGATCAATAAAGCCCCAGCATTTT
>TRBV10-3|NA|TRBD1|TRBJ1-1
CAISEIKGAHTEAFF
TGTGCCATCAGTGAGATAAAGGGGGCGCACACTGAAGCTTTCTTT
>TRBV6-4|NA|TRBD2|TRBJ2-7
CASSVLAGGTYEQYF
TGTGCCAGCAGTGTCTTGGCGGGGGGTACCTACGAGCAGTACTTC
>TRBV5-1|NA|TRBD1|TRBJ2-1
CARTGTGSNEQFF
TGCGCCAGAACCGGGACAGGGTCCAATGAGCAGTTCTTC
>TRBV29-1|NA|NA|TRBJ1-1
CSVGHMNTEAFF
TGCAGCGTGGGACACATGAACACTGAAGCTTTCTTT
>TRBV7-9|NA|NA|TRBJ2-2
CASSPLRSGELFF
TGTGCCAGCAGCCCCCTTCGGTCCGGGGAGCTGTTTTTT
>TRBV20-1|NA|NA|TRBJ1-4
CSARLNEKLFF
TGCAGTGCTAGACTTAATGAAAAACTGTTTTTT
>TRBV4-1|NA|TRBD1|TRBJ1-2
CASSPRDRGRDGYTF
TGCGCCAGCAGCCCTCGGGACAGGGGGCGCGATGGCTACACCTTC
>TRBV5-1|NA|NA|TRBJ1-1
CASSLVGAGDTEAFF
TGCGCCAGCAGCTTGGTTGGGGCTGGGGACACTGAAGCTTTCTTT
>TRBV19|NA|NA|TRBJ2-1
CASSIGQGSWGEQFF
TGTGCCAGTAGTATCGGCCAGGGCAGTTGGGGTGAGCAGTTCTTC
>TRBV5-6|NA|NA|TRBJ1-2
CASSPTGPYGYTF
TGTGCCAGCAGCCCCACAGGGCCTTATGGCTACACCTTC
>TRBV5-1|NA|NA|TRBJ1-5
CASSLGGARNQPQHF
TGCGCCAGCAGCTTGGGGGGAGCCCGCAATCAGCCCCAGCATTTT
>TRBV7-8|NA|TRBD1|TRBJ1-2
CASSLQQDRGYGYTF
TGTGCCAGCAGCTTACAGCAGGACAGGGGCTATGGCTACACCTTC
>TRBV5-8|NA|NA|TRBJ2-1
CASSLSSASSYNEQFF
TGTGCCAGCAGCTTATCGAGTGCTAGCTCCTACAATGAGCAGTTCTTC
>TRBV7-8|NA|TRBD2|TRBJ2-7
CASSLDGTTSYEQYF
TGTGCCAGCAGCTTAGATGGGACTACCTCCTACGAGCAGTACTTC
>TRBV4-1|NA|NA|TRBJ1-5
CASSQSGSESQHF
TGCGCCAGCAGCCAATCAGGGTCGGAGTCCCAGCATTTT
>TRBV5-1|few|NA|TRBJ1-6
CASSLDAGPPLHF
TGCGCCAGCAGCTTGGATGCGGGGCCACCCCTCCACTTT
>TRBV5-1|few|NA|TRBJ2-7
CASSWVGAEQYF
TGCGCCAGCAGCTGGGTGGGGGCCGAGCAGTACTTC
>TRBV11-3|NA|NA|TRBJ1-1
CASSHGRGTEAFF
TGTGCCAGCAGCCACGGGAGGGGAACTGAAGCTTTCTTT
>TRBV11-3|NA|NA|TRBJ1-1
CASSLAGTAEAFF
TGTGCCAGCAGCTTAGCCGGTACTGCTGAAGCTTTCTTT
>TRBV6-6|NA|TRBD1|TRBJ1-2
CASSRRDRGRSYGYTF
TGTGCCAGCAGCCGGCGGGACAGGGGGCGATCTTATGGCTACACCTTC
>TRBV7-3|NA|TRBD2|TRBJ2-1
CASSLTLAGDPSSYNEQFF
TGTGCCAGCAGCTTAACACTAGCGGGGGACCCGAGCTCCTACAATGAGCAGTTCTTC
>TRBV5-4|once|TRBD2|TRBJ2-5
CASSQTSGVKETQYF
TGTGCCAGCAGCCAGACTAGCGGGGTAAAAGAGACCCAGTACTTC
>TRBV7-2|NA|NA|TRBJ2-5
CASSLFRETQYF
TGTGCCAGCAGCCTGTTTAGAGAGACCCAGTACTTC
>TRBV21-1|NA|NA|TRBJ2-3
CASSKQGFWSDTQYF
TGTGCCAGCAGCAAACAGGGTTTTTGGTCAGATACGCAGTATTTT
>TRBV19|NA|TRBD2|TRBJ2-2
CASSKLADTGELFF
TGTGCCAGTAGTAAGCTAGCGGACACCGGGGAGCTGTTTTTT
>TRBV19|NA|NA|TRBJ2-2
CASRRRHPTNTGELFF
TGTGCCAGTAGGCGAAGACACCCGACGAACACCGGGGAGCTGTTTTTT
>TRBV5-1|NA|NA|TRBJ1-6
CASSLGPAGPENSPLHF
TGCGCCAGCAGCTTGGGTCCCGCAGGGCCTGAAAATTCACCCCTCCACTTT
>TRBV6-5|NA|NA|TRBJ1-1
CASSLQGNTEAFF
TGTGCCAGCAGTCTGCAGGGGAACACTGAAGCTTTCTTT
>TRBV5-1|NA|NA|TRBJ1-3
CASAVTGGWTGNTIYF
TGCGCCAGCGCGGTCACTGGCGGCTGGACTGGAAACACCATATATTTT
>TRBV15|NA|NA|TRBJ2-6
CATSSTRSGANVLTF
TGTGCCACCAGCTCTACCCGCTCTGGGGCCAACGTCCTGACTTTC
>TRBV6-7|NA|TRBD2|TRBJ2-1
CASTGPGGRYNEQFF
TGTGCCAGCACCGGACCGGGGGGGCGCTACAATGAGCAGTTCTTC
>TRBV7-9|NA|TRBD1|TRBJ1-2
CASSLIQGADGYTF
TGTGCCAGCAGCTTGATACAGGGGGCGGATGGCTACACCTTC
>TRBV5-5|NA|NA|TRBJ2-3
CASSLTGRTDTQYF
TGTGCCAGCAGCTTAACAGGGCGCACAGATACGCAGTATTTT
>TRBV2|NA|NA|TRBJ1-2
CASSDRGYGYTF
TGTGCCAGCAGTGACAGGGGCTATGGCTACACCTTC
>TRBV2|NA|TRBD2|TRBJ2-3
CASSANSGGAGDTQYF
TGTGCCAGCAGCGCGAATAGCGGGGGGGCTGGAGATACGCAGTATTTT
>TRBV7-3|NA|TRBD1|TRBJ1-1
CASSLLPQGATEAFF
TGTGCCAGCAGCTTACTCCCACAGGGGGCTACTGAAGCTTTCTTT
>TRBV20-1|NA|NA|TRBJ2-7
CSVGGYEQYF
TGCAGTGTTGGGGGGTACGAGCAGTACTTC
>TRBV19|NA|NA|TRBJ2-7
CASSRETGTYEQYF
TGTGCCAGTAGTCGCGAAACAGGTACCTACGAGCAGTACTTC
>TRBV9|NA|TRBD2|TRBJ2-1
CASSVGSAGGSYNEQFF
TGTGCCAGCAGCGTAGGGTCAGCGGGGGGATCCTACAATGAGCAGTTCTTC
>TRBV7-9|once|NA|TRBJ1-1
CASSYIVGQMGAEAFF
TGTGCCAGCAGTTACATAGTGGGACAAATGGGCGCTGAAGCTTTCTTT
>TRBV6-5|NA|NA|TRBJ1-2
CASSSGYGYTF
TGTGCCAGCAGTTCAGGCTATGGCTACACCTTC
>TRBV11-2|NA|NA|TRBJ2-3
CASSPLFPGDSATDTQYF
TGTGCCAGCAGCCCATTATTCCCGGGGGACTCGGCCACAGATACGCAGTATTTT
>TRBV27|NA|NA|TRBJ2-2
CASSLFVRDGELFF
TGTGCCAGCAGTTTATTTGTCCGGGACGGGGAGCTGTTTTTT
>TRBV5-6|NA|NA|TRBJ2-3
CASSINTDTQYF
TGTGCCAGCAGCATAAACACAGATACGCAGTATTTT
>TRBV18|NA|NA|TRBJ2-1
CAGKVGVYNEQFF
TGTGCCGGGAAAGTGGGAGTTTACAATGAGCAGTTCTTC
>TRBV18|once|NA|TRBJ1-4
CASSPRTGTNEKLFF
TGTGCCAGCTCACCAAGAACAGGGACTAATGAAAAACTGTTTTTT
>TRBV25-1|NA|TRBD1|TRBJ2-7
CASSAIRDRGFGEQYF
TGTGCCAGCAGTGCCATCCGGGACAGGGGTTTCGGCGAGCAGTACTTC
>TRBV5-1|NA|NA|TRBJ1-6
CASSPSPGNNSPLHF
TGCGCCAGCAGCCCGTCGCCAGGGAATAATTCACCCCTCCACTTT
>TRBV7-9|NA|NA|TRBJ1-4
CASSFPRTQTRGRDEKLFF
TGTGCCAGCAGCTTCCCTAGGACCCAAACCAGGGGCCGGGATGAAAAACTGTTTTTT
>TRBV29-1|NA|NA|TRBJ2-1
CSVPRQTPYNEQFF
TGCAGCGTTCCAAGACAGACCCCTTACAATGAGCAGTTCTTC
>TRBV7-9|NA|NA|TRBJ2-2
CASSFSRFDTGELFF
TGTGCCAGCAGCTTCTCCAGGTTCGACACCGGGGAGCTGTTTTTT
>TRBV18|NA|TRBD1|TRBJ1-6
CASSQGRQGLGAALHF
TGTGCCAGCTCCCAAGGAAGACAGGGCCTAGGAGCGGCCCTCCACTTT
>TRBV19|once|NA|TRBJ2-1
CASSYRTEYNEQFF
TGTGCCAGTAGTTATAGGACTGAATACAATGAGCAGTTCTTC